What follows are 28 T cell receptor beta chains derived from one specimen sequenced in a study of CD8 T cells in Susac syndrome. Random hexamers were used to reverse transcribe an amount of about 0.45 to 1 ug RNA. From the immunoSEQ multiplex PCR reads, TCRdb called clonotypes with MiXCR, one entry per CDR3 protein. There are 120,000 to 150,000 distinct CDR3 sequences in the sample; roughly 94% occur only once, and nearly 0.085% lies in the top ten. Sequenced: CD4+ T cells from PBMCs. These receptors originate from a human donor in good health.

The CDR3 reads CASSLEIRANYGYTF. In nucleotides, the CDR3 is TGTGCCAGCAGCTTGGAAATAAGGGCTAACTATGGCTACACCTTC. The V gene is TRBV5-8, the J gene TRBJ1-2; no firm D call. V was shortened by 0 bases and J by 0 bases, with 9 bases between the two germline ends. Germline CDR1 SGHTS, CDR2 YDEGEE. The CDR3 runs 15 residues. The full variable domain, with the rest looked up from reference TRBV5-8 and TRBJ1-2, is EAGVTQSPTHLIKTRGQQATLRCSPISGHTSVYWYQQALGLGLQFLLWYDEGEERNRGNFPPRFSGRQFPNYSSELNVNALELEDSALYLCASSLEIRANYGYTFGSGTRLTVV.

The V call is TRBV5-8, the J call TRBJ1-1; D gene unclear. Trimming cost V 7 bases and J 4 bases, with 14 bases left between them. The CDR3 is 13 residues long. Germline lookup yields CDR1 SGHTS and CDR2 YDEGEE. CDR3 coding DNA: TGTGCCAGCTTGAATGGGTTCGGCACTGAAGCTTTCTTT. This translates into CASLNGFGTEAFF. The whole variable domain, remainder taken from reference TRBV5-8 and TRBJ1-1, is EAGVTQSPTHLIKTRGQQATLRCSPISGHTSVYWYQQALGLGLQFLLWYDEGEERNRGNFPPRFSGRQFPNYSSELNVNALELEDSALYLCASLNGFGTEAFFGQGTRLTVV.

The V and J genes are TRBV5-1 and TRBJ2-2, with D perhaps given as TRBD1 or TRBD2 (5 bases each). The CDR3 spans 17 residues. V gave up 0 bases and J gave up 4 bases, with 16 bases separating them. Germline CDR1 reads SGHRS; CDR2 reads YFSETQ. CDR3 residues: CASSLEGVGDGTGELFF. The CDR3 region has the DNA TGCGCCAGCAGCTTGGAAGGGGTAGGGGACGGCACCGGGGAGCTGTTTTTT.

The J gene is TRBJ2-3, the V gene TRBV6-2 or TRBV6-3; 8 nucleotides line up with TRBD2. There are 16 residues in the CDR3. Trimming took 2 bases from V and 1 from J; bases not matched to a gene: 5. Germline V lookup: CDR1 MNHEY, CDR2 SVGEGT. As DNA, the CDR3 is TGTGCCAGCAGTTACATGGCGGGAGGTGGCACAGATACGCAGTATTTT. Translation: CASSYMAGGGTDTQYF.

The V and J genes are TRBV19 and TRBJ2-1; TRBD2 is a possible D gene (5 bases). Germline CDR1 LNHDA, CDR2 SQIVND (reference sequence). The V gene lost 4 bases and the J gene lost 0 bases, with 10 bases spanning the gap. The CDR3 consists of 15 residues. CDR3 nucleotides: TGTGCCAGTAGTAGAGCGGAAAGCTCCTACAATGAGCAGTTCTTC. It yields the protein CASSRAESSYNEQFF.

V and J are TRBV7-2 and TRBJ1-5; D might be TRBD1 (5 bases). The CDR3 is 15 residues long. The V gene's germline CDR1 is SGHTA and CDR2 FQGNSA. V lost 2 bases and J 1 base, leaving 9 bases between the germline ends. This CDR3 reads CASSLNRQSNQPQHF. The CDR3 coding sequence is TGTGCCAGCAGCTTAAACAGGCAGAGCAATCAGCCCCAGCATTTT.

The chain joins TRBV20-1 to TRBJ1-2; D is ambiguous. Germline CDR1 DFQATT, CDR2 SNEGSKA (reference sequence). This CDR3 is 13 amino acids long. V gave up 1 base and J gave up 6 bases, with 12 bases separating them. The CDR3 DNA follows: TGCAGTGCTAGAGCACGGGGTCTGGATGGCTACACCTTC. Translated, it gives CSARARGLDGYTF.

In DNA, the CDR3 is TGTGCCAGCGGGTTGCAATACGAGCAGTACTTC. Its protein is CASGLQYEQYF. The rearrangement uses TRBV28 and TRBJ2-7, with D uncertain. Germline V gene sequence: CDR1 MDHEN, CDR2 SYDVKM. The CDR3 extends over 11 amino acids. Trimming shortened V by 8 bases and J by 4 bases, and 9 bases separated the two germline ends. Full variable domain (missing parts from reference TRBV28 and TRBJ2-7): DVKVTQSSRYLVKRTGEKVFLECVQDMDHENMFWYRQDPGLGLRLIYFSYDVKMKEKGDIPEGYSVSREKKERFSLILESASTNQTSMYLCASGLQYEQYFGPGTRLTVT.

The chain recombines TRBV2 with TRBJ1-5; 7 bases line up with TRBD1. In germline, CDR1 is SNHLY, CDR2 FYNNEI. V shed 9 bases and J 3 bases; nucleotides not matched to a gene: 5. The CDR3 runs 13 residues. CDR3 sequence reads: CASRDRANQPQHF. The CDR3 nucleotides are TGTGCCAGTCGAGACAGGGCCAATCAGCCCCAGCATTTT.

A single count supports this clonotype. The chain combines TRBV15 with TRBJ2-7; D possibly corresponds to TRBD1 (5 bases). CDR1 LNHNV and CDR2 YYDKDF come from the germline V gene (reference sequence). This CDR3 has 13 amino acids. V lost 1 base to trimming and J lost 1 base, with 5 bases between them. The CDR3 DNA reads as TGTGCCACCAGCAGAGCAGGGTCCTACGAGCAGTACTTC. It yields the protein CATSRAGSYEQYF.

The genes are TRBV3-1 and TRBJ2-7; D is perhaps TRBD1 or TRBD2 (5 bases each). Germline V lookup: CDR1 LGHDT, CDR2 YNNKEL (reference sequence). This CDR3 spans 14 amino acids. V was shortened by 0 bases and J by 5 bases, with 11 bases between the two germline ends. The chain's CDR3 is CASSQDLRGDEQYF. The CDR3 DNA reads TGTGCCAGCAGCCAAGATCTTAGAGGGGACGAGCAGTACTTC.

The chain carries TRBV5-1 and TRBJ1-2; D gene ambiguous. CDR1 is SGHRS and CDR2 is YFSETQ in the germline V gene. The CDR3 totals 14 residues. V was shortened by 1 base and J by 3 bases, with 10 bases between the two germline ends. The CDR3 here is CASSLTATDYGYTF. The CDR3 region has the DNA TGCGCCAGCAGCTTGACAGCGACGGACTATGGCTACACCTTC. Looking up the rest from reference TRBV5-1 and TRBJ1-2 gives the full variable domain: KAGVTQTPRYLIKTRGQQVTLSCSPISGHRSVSWYQQTPGQGLQFLFEYFSETQRNKGNFPGRFSGRQFSNSRSEMNVSTLELGDSALYLCASSLTATDYGYTFGSGTRLTVV.

The chain combines TRBV3-1 with TRBJ2-7; the D gene is possibly TRBD1 (5 bases). V was trimmed by 5 bases and J by 4 bases, leaving 12 bases between them. This CDR3 comprises 13 residues. Germline lookup yields CDR1 LGHDT and CDR2 YNNKEL (reference sequence). The CDR3 DNA is TGTGCCAGCAGCGATGGACACCTGTACGAGCAGTACTTC. Its translation is CASSDGHLYEQYF.

This chain joins TRBV7-3 and TRBJ2-1; 14 bases map to TRBD2. The length of the CDR3 is 16 residues. V dropped 5 bases and J dropped 4; count of bases not matched to a gene: 4. From germline, CDR1 is SGHTA and CDR2 FQGTGA. The CDR3 sequence: CASSPRTSGGYNEQFF. The CDR3 DNA follows: TGTGCCAGCAGCCCCCGGACTAGCGGGGGGTACAATGAGCAGTTCTTC.

The chain is built from TRBV29-1 and TRBJ2-7, with D possibly matching TRBD1 (5 bases). Looked up from germline, CDR1 is SQVTM and CDR2 is ANQGSEA. The CDR3 is made up of 11 amino acids. The V end lost 4 bases, the J end lost 2 bases, and 6 bases lay between the germline ends. The DNA for the CDR3 is TGCAGCGTTGGACAGACCTACGAGCAGTACTTC. Residues: CSVGQTYEQYF.

The chain joins TRBV7-2 to TRBJ1-2; perhaps TRBD1 as D (6 bases). Trimming took 4 bases from V and 3 from J, leaving 12 bases between them. Per the germline V gene, CDR1 is SGHTA and CDR2 is FQGNSA. This CDR3 is 14 amino acids long. The CDR3 here is CASSSTGFDYGYTF. CDR3 sequence (DNA): TGTGCCAGCAGCTCAACAGGGTTTGACTATGGCTACACCTTC.

V gene TRBV15 combines with J gene TRBJ1-2, with D possibly TRBD1 on 6 matching bases. V lost 0 bases and J lost 7, with 15 bases in between. The CDR3 runs to 15 residues. Germline lookup yields CDR1 LNHNV and CDR2 YYDKDF (reference sequence). The DNA of the CDR3 is TGTGCCACCAGCAGAGAGGCGCAGGGGTCTTCTGGCTACACCTTC. Translating gives CATSREAQGSSGYTF.

The chain has TRBV5-1 and TRBJ2-7, with 9 bases aligning to TRBD1. The V gene end was trimmed by 7 bases and the J gene end by 3 bases; junction bases not matched to a gene: 2. This CDR3 is 12 amino acids long. Germline V gene sequence: CDR1 SGHRS, CDR2 YFSETQ. CDR3 sequence: CASQGQGYEQYF. The CDR3 DNA reads as TGCGCCAGCCAGGGACAGGGCTACGAGCAGTACTTC.

The chain carries TRBV2 and TRBJ1-2, with D perhaps matching TRBD1 (6 bases). The V and J ends lost 7 bases and 1 base respectively, with 16 bases between them. Germline V gives CDR1 SNHLY, CDR2 FYNNEI. The CDR3 covers 15 residues. The CDR3 nucleotides are TGTGCCAGCAAATGGACAGTACTCTTTAACTATGGCTACACCTTC. Its protein product is CASKWTVLFNYGYTF. Full variable domain (outside the CDR3, taken from reference TRBV2 and TRBJ1-2): EPEVTQTPSHQVTQMGQEVILRCVPISNHLYFYWYRQILGQKVEFLVSFYNNEISEKSEIFDDQFSVERPDGSNFTLKIRSTKLEDSAMYFCASKWTVLFNYGYTFGSGTRLTVV.

The chain carries TRBV10-3 and TRBJ2-3; 9 bases map to TRBD2. Germline V gene lookup returns CDR1 ENHRY and CDR2 SYGVKD. V shed 10 bases and J 4 bases; nucleotides not matched to a gene: 9. This CDR3 region has 14 residues. This CDR3 reads CATKIAGVADTQYF. In nucleotides, the CDR3 is TGTGCCACCAAGATAGCGGGAGTGGCAGATACGCAGTATTTT.

The chain recombines TRBV6-5 with TRBJ2-7, with TRBD1 matching over 9 bases. J was trimmed by 7 bases and V by 6 bases; bases with no gene match: 13. The CDR3 totals 15 residues. Looked up from germline, CDR1 is MNHEY and CDR2 is SVGAGI. The CDR3 sequence is CASRSLRDRVGEQYF. The CDR3 region has the DNA TGTGCCAGCAGAAGCCTCCGGGACAGGGTGGGGGAGCAGTACTTC.

V usage is TRBV30 and J usage is TRBJ1-1; D might be TRBD1 (5 bases). There are 13 residues in the CDR3. CDR1 and CDR2 (germline): GTSNPN, SVGIG (reference sequence). V was clipped by 5 bases and J by 5 bases, with 15 bases between them. As DNA, the CDR3 is TGTGCCTGGGAACGGGGGTTGAGGACTGAAGCTTTCTTT. It yields the protein CAWERGLRTEAFF.

The chain combines TRBV19 with TRBJ2-7; D is uncertain. CDR1 and CDR2 from the germline V gene are LNHDA and SQIVND (reference sequence). The CDR3 runs to 15 residues. V was clipped by 3 bases and J by 0 bases, with 12 bases between them. The CDR3 loop is CASSINGISSYEQYF. DNA of the CDR3: TGTGCCAGTAGTATCAATGGAATTAGCTCCTACGAGCAGTACTTC.

CDR3 DNA: TGCAGCGTTGGGGACCGATATAATGAAAAACTGTTTTTT. Encoded protein: CSVGDRYNEKLFF. This sequence joins TRBV29-1 and TRBJ1-4, with D perhaps matching TRBD1 (5 bases). With 4 bases removed from V and 4 bases from J, the gap between germline ends came to 10 bases. Germline lookup yields CDR1 SQVTM and CDR2 ANQGSEA. The CDR3 sequence is 13 residues long.

As regards this clonotype: The conserved closing phenylalanine or tryptophan is absent in this CDR3, likely reflecting a read error. This sequence joins TRBV29-1 and TRBJ2-5, with a weak D call TRBD1 (5 bases). Trimming left V 4 bases short and J 1 base short, with 10 bases between. Germline-derived CDR1 and CDR2 are SQVTM and ANQGSEA. This CDR3 comprises 13 residues. CDR3 coding DNA: TGCAGCGTTGCCCCAGGGTCCCAAGAGACCCAGTACCTC. Amino acid sequence: CSVAPGSQETQYL.

The count of this clonotype is one. The chain employs TRBV6-5 and TRBJ2-7; 12 bases align to TRBD2. This CDR3 region has 16 residues. After removal of 2 bases from V and 4 bases from J, the junction contained 6 bases not matched to a gene. Germline V gene sequence: CDR1 MNHEY, CDR2 SVGAGI. The DNA of the CDR3 is TGTGCCAGCAGTTACCCGCGGACTAGCGGGACTTACGAGCAGTACTTC. Encoded protein: CASSYPRTSGTYEQYF.

This clonotype has only one observation. The genes are TRBV6-1 and TRBJ2-5; the match to TRBD2 covers 10 bases. Germline CDR1 and CDR2: MNHNS and SASEGT. V shed 6 bases and J 5 bases; nucleotides not matched to a gene: 9. This CDR3 has 15 amino acids. In DNA, the CDR3 is TGTGCCAGCAGCTGGACTAGCGGAACGGGGGAGACCCAGTACTTC. Translated, it gives CASSWTSGTGETQYF.

The table lists this clonotype with a count of one. The gene calls are TRBV29-1 and TRBJ2-3; D unresolved. The CDR3 spans 12 residues. V was trimmed by 3 bases and J by 2 bases, leaving 6 bases between them. CDR1 is SQVTM and CDR2 is ANQGSEA in the germline V gene. The CDR3 DNA reads as TGCAGCGTTGAGCGCACCACAGATACGCAGTATTTT. Amino acid sequence: CSVERTTDTQYF.